This T cell receptor beta chain came from a study of T-cell memory formation after mild COVID-19. For the study at large: TCR clusters were mostly donor specific.

This clonotype was recorded many times. Each CDR3 protein is one row after TCRdb ran MiXCR on the 5' RACE reads. The top ten clones hold less than 25% of a sample with 280,000 or so distinct CDR3 sequences, roughly 8.2% of them seen once. This CDR3 has 14 residues. The germline gives CDR1 DFQATT, CDR2 SNEGSKA (reference sequence). Trimming took 3 bases from V and 2 from J, leaving 11 bases between them. The clonotype comes from a man in his late teens or twenties who had mild COVID-19 (a few samples of this study predate the infection). Cell type and time point are not known. Sequenced: PBMCs or a T cell subset sorted from them (not recorded which). J is TRBJ1-5 and V is TRBV20-1, with D uncertain. The CDR3 coding sequence is TGCAGTGCTAGGGGGAGTCTAGGCAATCAGCCCCAGCATTTT. It translates to CSARGSLGNQPQHF.